This T cell receptor (beta chain) is from a study of T-cell memory formation after mild COVID-19 (dated by TCRdb to about 2021). Turning to the overall study: TCR sequence clusters from the two donors were found to be largely donor specific. In two donors, T-cell clones that expanded and contracted after mild COVID-19 were tracked by sequencing TCRalpha and TCRbeta repertoires over time. Two young, previously healthy adult volunteers made up the cohort, one male and one female. Study-wide conclusions, independent of this receptor: SARS-CoV-2 specificity was not confirmed for the second-wave clones peaking on day 37. Contracting CD4+ clones turned up mainly in the CM and EM memory subsets, whereas EMRA was where CD8+ clones were enriched. Clones that contracted from day 15 to 85 showed balanced CD4/CD8 phenotypes, whereas a second wave of clones that expanded from day 15 to 37 leaned towards CD4+. Some responding clones were found in pre-infection memory, which suggests that pre-existing cross-reactive memory T cells took part in the SARS-CoV-2 response. The study covered only a couple of mild cases, and larger cohorts including severe cases with pre-infection samples were considered necessary.

CDR1 and CDR2 (SGHTA, FQGNSA) derive from the germline V gene. The CDR3 runs 15 amino acids, cysteine and phenylalanine included. The read is trimmed to its CDR3 DNA, 45 bases read in frame from base 1. Germline trimming amounts to 5 bases on V and 2 bases on J, with 4 as the count of junction bases outside the gene matches. Sequenced on an Illumina NovaSeq 6000. Using 5'RACE with constant-segment primers, TCRalpha and TCRbeta cDNA libraries were constructed, with sample barcodes and unique molecular identifiers added in the process. RNA was extracted from every sample with Trizol reagent. Libraries were amplified in two PCR steps, with a second sample barcode and Illumina TruSeq adapters added in the second step. Libraries were sequenced on an Illumina NovaSeq with 2 x 150 bp paired-end reads. The authors' pipeline ran thus. With migec v1.2.7, reads were demultiplexed and then collapsed into UMI-guided consensus sequences. With mixcr v2.1.11, UMI consensuses were aligned to TRA and TRB V and J templates and assembled into clonotypes. A clonotype was counted as expanded or contracted only if both edgeR and NoisET called the change significant, with noise models trained on biological replicates. edgeR calls used a false discovery rate-adjusted p below 0.01 and a log2 fold-change threshold of 1. As an exploratory analysis of dynamics, PCA with hierarchical clustering was applied to max-normalized trajectories of the 1000 most abundant clonotypes. Each responding clone was given a CD4 or CD8 phenotype based on the CD4+ and CD8+ repertoires, which had been sequenced separately. TCRdb reanalyzed the raw reads on its own, using fastp at Q25 for trimming and MiXCR for clone calling, and kept in-frame beta chains. When rows share a CDR3 protein, they turn into one entry using the most common DNA and genes. The V and J calls and clone size are TCRdb's, not the authors'. The sample table holds approximately 190,000 distinct CDR3 sequences, of which 15% to 20% were seen once. Of the sample, 2% to 2.5% is held by the ten largest clones.

PBMCs were isolated by Ficoll-Paque density gradient centrifugation. About this clonotype: Its antigen is still unknown. Nothing much larger sits one base from this clone, and base qualities are not available.

Rearrangement joined TRBV7-2 to TRBJ1-5, with 9 bases aligning to TRBD1. The source of this sequence is an adult woman who had mild COVID-19 (a few samples of this study predate the infection). The sample titles of this study are shuffled in the database, so cell type and time point are left out; the donor was told from shared clones. The sequenced sample was PBMCs or a T cell subset sorted from them (not recorded which). The DNA sequence is as follows: TGTGCCAGCAGCCACCGGACAGGGGGCAATCAGCCCCAGCATTTT. Translation gives CASSHRTGGNQPQHF.